The sequence of this TCR beta chain was determined in a study of monozygotic twins with inflammatory bowel disease (dated by TCRdb to about 2019). Notes on the research overall: The complete study included about 30 monozygotic twin pairs: 19 IBD-discordant Danish pairs and nine German pairs, of which four were IBD-concordant and five were IBD-discordant. The search for disease-associated traits relied mainly on comparing IBD patients with their genetically identical healthy co-twins within discordant pairs. Each individual had, on average, about 151 000 unique TCRalpha sequences and 181 000 unique TCRbeta sequences available for analysis. The study at large found these results: Repertoire similarity did not differ between concordant and discordant twins, which could be due to limited statistical power. Compared with healthy twins, IBD patients shared fewer clonotypes with other individuals, and the difference was most pronounced in patients with signs of disease activity. Background noise and inter-individual variability may have been introduced into the repertoires by the differing immunosuppressive treatments among patients. The analysis was unable to tell apart different T cell subtypes. No single strong signal or clonotype linked to IBD turned up in the results, so the idea that one exists was not supported. IBD patients had lower TCRbeta repertoire diversity, measured by the inverse Simpson index, than their healthy co-twins.

Libraries were built with 5' RACE. The input for every TCR library was 3,500 to 4,000 ng of total RNA. For each sample, cDNA synthesis with SMARTScribe reverse transcriptase was split into eight separate reactions. During cDNA synthesis, unique molecular identifiers containing a 6-nucleotide sample barcode were introduced by template switching. Two nested PCRs of approximately 16 and 10 cycles amplified the TCRalpha and TCRbeta cDNA, and bead purification followed each PCR. Before amplification, cDNA was treated with uracil DNA-glycosylase and purified using the QIAquick PCR purification kit. The second PCR was the step at which Illumina TruSeq-compatible adapters and sample-specific barcodes were added. Library quality and concentration were checked on TapeStation and Qubit, and libraries were pooled at roughly 5.1 ng each. Sequencing of pooled libraries was carried out on an Illumina HiSeq2500 single-index Rapid Run using 2 x 100 bp reads and custom sequencing primers. Regarding the original processing steps: MiGEC version 1.2.6 was used for UMI-based consensus assembly to correct PCR and sequencing errors. MiXCR version 2.1.1 was used for V(D)J alignment, clonotype assembly and CDR3 extraction. To normalise gene usage, clonotype sharing and MAIT/NKT TCR abundance, the top 1000, 10 000 and 20 000 clonotypes in each sample were analysed. After downsampling to 27 000 UMIs, diversity was calculated as the inverse Simpson index using the vegan R package. Paired Mann-Whitney U tests were applied to discordant twin pairs, and Benjamini-Hochberg correction was used for multiple testing. Following TCRdb reprocessing, every CDR3 protein sequence forms one entry, and DNA is not provided. The V and J calls and clone size are TCRdb's, not the authors'. The sample table on file contains 150,000 to 200,000 distinct CDR3 sequences. The ten largest make up around 2.4% of the sample.

A 2.5 ml peripheral blood sample was drawn into PAXgene tubes per donor and stored at -80°C. Total RNA was isolated from whole blood with the PAXgene blood miRNA kit on an automated QIAcube, without T cell sorting. Deep TCRalpha and TCRbeta repertoire profiling with unique molecular barcoding was performed on peripheral blood of monozygotic twin pairs concordant or discordant for inflammatory bowel disease. Smoking habits were recorded for all twin pairs, and each individual was classified as a current, former or never smoker. From a lookup of the germline V gene, CDR1 and CDR2 are ENHRY and SYGVKD. Taken from cysteine to phenylalanine, the CDR3 has 15 residues. The coding DNA is unavailable. Notes on this clonotype: Its specific antigen is unknown.

The V gene is TRBV10-3 and the J gene is TRBJ2-2. The sample taken for sequencing was blood. The receptor comes from a human donor with ulcerative colitis or Crohn's disease, or a healthy co-twin of an affected twin (not recorded which). The CDR3 reads as follows: CAISESRVNTGELFF.